This TCR beta chain is drawn from a study of T cells after yellow fever vaccination. The V gene's germline CDR1 is LNHNV and CDR2 YYDKDF (reference sequence). The trim removed 8 bases at V and 7 bases at J, leaving 9 bases unmatched. The CDR3 consists of 13 residues. Universal primer sites and UMIs were introduced during 5'RACE template-switching synthesis of TCR cDNA. TCRdb reanalysed the 5' RACE reads using MiXCR and keeps one entry per CDR3 protein. Among 300,000 to 350,000 distinct CDR3 sequences listed, approximately 3.9% were seen once. The V and J genes are TRBV15 and TRBJ2-7, with TRBD1 identical over 9 bases. The sequenced sample was PBMCs, obtained 5 days after the yellow fever booster vaccination. The origin of this receptor is a man younger than 30 who received the YFV17D yellow fever vaccine. CDR3 nucleotide sequence: TGTGCCACCGGCCGGGACAGGGCGAATGAGCAGTACTTC. It translates to CATGRDRANEQYF.